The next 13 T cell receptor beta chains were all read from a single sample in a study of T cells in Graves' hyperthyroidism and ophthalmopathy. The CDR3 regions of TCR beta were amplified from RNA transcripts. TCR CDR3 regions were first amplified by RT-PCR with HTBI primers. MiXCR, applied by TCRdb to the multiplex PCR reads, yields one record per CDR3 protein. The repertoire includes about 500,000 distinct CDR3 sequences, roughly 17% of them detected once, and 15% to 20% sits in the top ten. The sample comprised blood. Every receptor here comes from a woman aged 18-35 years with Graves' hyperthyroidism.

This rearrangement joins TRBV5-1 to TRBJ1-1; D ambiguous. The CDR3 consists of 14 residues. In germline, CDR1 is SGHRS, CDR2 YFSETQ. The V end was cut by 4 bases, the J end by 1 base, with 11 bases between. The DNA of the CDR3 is TGCGCCAGCAGCCCCCTCGGGAAGAACACTGAAGCTTTCTTT. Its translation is CASSPLGKNTEAFF.

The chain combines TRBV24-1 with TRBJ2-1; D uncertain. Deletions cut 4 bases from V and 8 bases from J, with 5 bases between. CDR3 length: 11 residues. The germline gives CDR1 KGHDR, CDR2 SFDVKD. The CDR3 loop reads CATSEMHEQFF. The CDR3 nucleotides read TGTGCCACCAGTGAGATGCATGAGCAGTTCTTC.

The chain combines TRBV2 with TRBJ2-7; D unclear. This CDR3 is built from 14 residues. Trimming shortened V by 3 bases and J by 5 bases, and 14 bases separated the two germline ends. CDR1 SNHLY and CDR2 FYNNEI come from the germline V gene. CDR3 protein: CASSERPSLNEQYF. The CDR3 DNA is TGTGCCAGCAGTGAGAGACCATCACTAAACGAGCAGTACTTC.

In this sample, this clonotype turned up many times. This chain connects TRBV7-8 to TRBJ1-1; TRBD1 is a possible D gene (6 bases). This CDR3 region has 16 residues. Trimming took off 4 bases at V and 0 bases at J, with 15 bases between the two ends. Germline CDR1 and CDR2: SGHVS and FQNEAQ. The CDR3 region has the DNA TGTGCCAGCAGCTGGGGTGCCAGGGGCATGAACACTGAAGCTTTCTTT. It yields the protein CASSWGARGMNTEAFF.

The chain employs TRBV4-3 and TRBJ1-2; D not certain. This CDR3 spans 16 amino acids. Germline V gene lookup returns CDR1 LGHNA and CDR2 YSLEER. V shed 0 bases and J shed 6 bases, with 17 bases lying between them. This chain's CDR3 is CASSQELTGLRNGYTF. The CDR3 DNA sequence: TGCGCCAGCAGCCAAGAACTAACCGGTCTGAGGAATGGCTACACCTTC.

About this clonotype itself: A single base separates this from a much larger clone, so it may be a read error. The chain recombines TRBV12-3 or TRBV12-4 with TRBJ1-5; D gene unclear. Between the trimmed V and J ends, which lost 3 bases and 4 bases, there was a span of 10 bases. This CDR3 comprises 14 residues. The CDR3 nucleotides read TGTGCCAGCAGTTTTTCGGCAGGTAATCAGCCCCAGCATTTT. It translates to CASSFSAGNQPQHF.

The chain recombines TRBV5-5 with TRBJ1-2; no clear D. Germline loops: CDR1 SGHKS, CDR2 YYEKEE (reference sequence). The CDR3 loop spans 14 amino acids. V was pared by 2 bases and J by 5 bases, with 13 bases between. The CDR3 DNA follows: TGTGCCAGCAGCTTCTGGACTCACGGGTATGGCTACACCTTC. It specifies CASSFWTHGYGYTF. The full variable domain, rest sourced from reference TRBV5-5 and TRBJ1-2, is DAGVTQSPTHLIKTRGQQVTLRCSPISGHKSVSWYQQVLGQGPQFIFQYYEKEERGRGNFPDRFSARQFPNYSSELNVNALLLGDSALYLCASSFWTHGYGYTFGSGTRLTVV.

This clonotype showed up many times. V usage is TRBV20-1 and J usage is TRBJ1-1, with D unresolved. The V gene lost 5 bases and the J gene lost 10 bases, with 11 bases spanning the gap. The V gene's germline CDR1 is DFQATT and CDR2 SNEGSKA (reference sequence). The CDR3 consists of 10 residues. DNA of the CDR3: TGCAGTGCTGGACCCAATCGAGCTTTCTTT. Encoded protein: CSAGPNRAFF.

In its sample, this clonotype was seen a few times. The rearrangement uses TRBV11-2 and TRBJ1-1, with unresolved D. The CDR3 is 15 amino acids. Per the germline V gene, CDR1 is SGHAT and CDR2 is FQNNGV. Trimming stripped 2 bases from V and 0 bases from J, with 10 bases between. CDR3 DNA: TGTGCCAGCAGCTTACCCCAGATAATGAACACTGAAGCTTTCTTT. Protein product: CASSLPQIMNTEAFF.

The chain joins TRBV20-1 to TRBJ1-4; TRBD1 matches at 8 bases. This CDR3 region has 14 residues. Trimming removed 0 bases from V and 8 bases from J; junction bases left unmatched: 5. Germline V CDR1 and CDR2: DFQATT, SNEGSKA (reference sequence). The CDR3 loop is CSARETGVYEKLFF. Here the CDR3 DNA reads TGCAGTGCTAGAGAGACAGGGGTTTACGAAAAACTGTTTTTT.

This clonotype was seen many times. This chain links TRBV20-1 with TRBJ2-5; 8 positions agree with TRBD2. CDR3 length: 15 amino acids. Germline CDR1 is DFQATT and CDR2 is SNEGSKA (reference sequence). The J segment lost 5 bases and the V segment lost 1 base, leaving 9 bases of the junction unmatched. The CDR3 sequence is CSARGGSGGGETQYF. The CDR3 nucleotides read TGCAGTGCTAGAGGAGGGAGCGGGGGAGGCGAGACCCAGTACTTC.

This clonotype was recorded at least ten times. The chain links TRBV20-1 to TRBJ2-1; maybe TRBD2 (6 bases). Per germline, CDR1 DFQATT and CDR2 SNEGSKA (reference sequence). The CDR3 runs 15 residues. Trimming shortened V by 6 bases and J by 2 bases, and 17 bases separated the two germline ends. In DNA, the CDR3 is TGCAGTGCGCCGGGCGCGGGGCAGACCTACAATGAGCAGTTCTTC. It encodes CSAPGAGQTYNEQFF.

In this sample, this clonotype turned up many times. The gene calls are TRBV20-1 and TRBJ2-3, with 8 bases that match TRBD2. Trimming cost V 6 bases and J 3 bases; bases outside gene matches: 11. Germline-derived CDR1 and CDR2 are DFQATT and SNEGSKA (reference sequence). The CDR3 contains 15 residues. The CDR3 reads CSALPGTRVTDTQYF. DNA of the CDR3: TGCAGTGCCCTACCCGGGACTAGGGTAACAGATACGCAGTATTTT.